These 3 T cell receptor beta chains came from one sample sequenced in a study of T cells in Graves' hyperthyroidism and ophthalmopathy. It was RNA transcripts that yielded the amplified TCR beta CDR3 regions. HTBI primers were used for first-round RT-PCR of the TCR CDR3. TCRdb re-derived calls from the multiplex PCR reads in MiXCR, one entry per CDR3 protein. The repertoire holds about 690,000 distinct CDR3 sequences, with roughly 17% as singletons. What was sequenced was blood. These receptor sequences come from a man in his fifties or sixties with Graves' hyperthyroidism.

This clonotype showed up many times. This chain connects TRBV27 to TRBJ2-7; 12 bases are shared with TRBD2. Trimming took 6 bases from V and 2 from J; bases not matched to a gene: 5. CDR3 size: 15 residues. In germline, CDR1 is MNHEY, CDR2 SMNVEV (reference sequence). In DNA, the CDR3 is TGTGCCAGCAGGATTCTAGCGGGAGGGACCTACGAGCAGTACTTC. Translating gives CASRILAGGTYEQYF.

The chain carries TRBV20-1 and TRBJ2-7; D gene ambiguous. Trimming removed 0 bases from V and 4 bases from J, with 10 bases in between. Germline V gene lookup returns CDR1 DFQATT and CDR2 SNEGSKA (reference sequence). This CDR3 is built from 13 residues. The CDR3 DNA reads as TGCAGTGCTAGAGATGTGGAGTATTACGAGCAGTACTTC. Translating it yields CSARDVEYYEQYF.

Ten or more counts support this clonotype. The chain is built from TRBV6-1 and TRBJ1-2; 9 bases line up with TRBD1. The germline V gene encodes CDR1 MNHNS and CDR2 SASEGT. This CDR3 spans 12 amino acids. The junction had 2 bases not matched to a gene; V was cut back by 7 bases and J by 5 bases. This CDR3 reads CASIGQGYGYTF. The CDR3, as DNA: TGTGCCAGCATCGGACAGGGGTATGGCTACACCTTC.